This T cell receptor (beta chain) was found in a study of cytomegalovirus exposure and HLA in healthy donors. Sequencing used immunoSEQ multiplex PCR; TCRdb keeps in-frame clones, though not all of them. There are hundreds of thousands of clones in the sample; 70% to 90% occur only once, and 0.83% lies in the top ten. As for this clone: Its antigen is unknown.

The study's findings and limits: Most TCR sequences were uncommon, yet certain public TCRs appeared in many donors. TCR clusters originating in the first cohort tended to co-occur in the roughly 120 validation repertoires, according to a later analysis. TCR beta chains numbering more than 150 were designated cytomegalovirus-associated.

The validation cohort, a group of 120 subjects, included the donors and was separate from the approximately 650-subject first cohort. This CDR3 is built from 14 residues. Germline CDR1 and CDR2: MNHEY and SMNVEV (reference sequence). The junction had 8 bases not matched to a gene; V was cut back by 5 bases and J by 5 bases. Sequencing was performed on PBMCs. J is TRBJ1-1 and V is TRBV27; 7 bases line up with TRBD1. The TCR originated in a woman between 18 and 30 years old in good health and CMV-seronegative. Here the CDR3 DNA reads TGTGCCAGCAGTCTTTGGACAGGTCGTACTGAAGCTTTCTTT. It encodes CASSLWTGRTEAFF.